These 20 T cell receptor beta chains came from one sample sequenced in a study of naive and memory T cell subsets. Study-wide findings and caveats: A few larger clonotypes appeared in naive repertoires, especially CD8, possibly memory cells re-expressing CD45RA.

An equimolar mix of two oligonucleotides served as the beta constant-region primer for TRBC1 and TRBC2. Four rounds of PCR amplified the ligated cDNA using nested alpha and beta constant-region primers plus SP2. TCRdb reprocessed the UMI-ligation and nested PCR reads via MiXCR and lists one record per CDR3 protein. The top ten hold around 0.097% of the sample, which has around 140,000 distinct CDR3 sequences, roughly 22% seen once. Their target antigens are unknown. Sequenced material: naive CD4+ T cells from blood. These receptors originate from a human donor in good health.

This clonotype was detected only a few times. The V call is TRBV28, the J call TRBJ1-1; TRBD1 agrees at 9 bases. The germline CDR1 and CDR2 sequences are MDHEN and SYDVKM. V shed 6 bases, J shed 0 bases, and the junction held 8 bases outside the gene matches. This CDR3 contains 16 residues. The CDR3 DNA reads TGTGCCAGCAGCTCCGGGACAGGGTCCATGAACACTGAAGCTTTCTTT. It translates to CASSSGTGSMNTEAFF.

The table lists this clonotype with many counts. The gene calls are TRBV15 and TRBJ2-5; D gene ambiguous. This CDR3 contains 15 residues. The V gene lost 0 bases and the J gene lost 1 base, with 9 bases spanning the gap. Germline-derived CDR1 and CDR2 are LNHNV and YYDKDF (reference sequence). CDR3 sequence: CATSRDLSFQETQYF. The CDR3 DNA follows: TGTGCCACCAGCAGAGATCTTAGCTTCCAAGAGACCCAGTACTTC.

This clonotype is a singleton in its sample. The genes are TRBV6-4 and TRBJ2-3; D ambiguous. The germline CDR1 and CDR2 sequences are MRHNA and SNTAGT. Trimming cost V 3 bases and J 1 base, with 5 bases left between them. The CDR3 loop spans 13 amino acids. As DNA, the CDR3 is TGTGCCAGCAGTGAGGGCGGCACAGATACGCAGTATTTT. This gives the protein CASSEGGTDTQYF.

The chain joins TRBV7-2 to TRBJ2-1; no reliable D call. Germline V gene sequence: CDR1 SGHTA, CDR2 FQGNSA. CDR3 length equals 12 residues. V dropped 2 bases and J dropped 6 bases, with 5 bases sitting between them. For the CDR3, the DNA is TGTGCCAGCAGCTTAACAACCAATGAGCAGTTCTTC. It yields the protein CASSLTTNEQFF.

The chain is built from TRBV29-1 and TRBJ2-7; a weak D match, TRBD1 (5 bases). Trimming removed 5 bases from V and 0 bases from J, with 14 bases in between. This CDR3 has 14 amino acids. Per the germline V gene, CDR1 is SQVTM and CDR2 is ANQGSEA. The CDR3 spells CSVRKGPSSYEQYF. The CDR3 DNA follows: TGCAGCGTTAGGAAGGGGCCCAGCTCCTACGAGCAGTACTTC.

The J gene is TRBJ2-7, the V gene TRBV6-5; 8 nucleotides match TRBD1. This CDR3 is built from 14 residues. Germline V gene lookup returns CDR1 MNHEY and CDR2 SVGAGI. V lost 6 bases to trimming and J lost 2 bases; unmatched junction nucleotides: 6. The CDR3 DNA sequence: TGTGCCAGCAGGCTGGTGACAGGGGCCTACGAGCAGTACTTC. This encodes CASRLVTGAYEQYF.

This clonotype was detected only a few times. CDR3 protein: CSVEVRAAYNEQFF. DNA for the CDR3: TGCAGCGTTGAGGTTCGAGCGGCCTACAATGAGCAGTTCTTC. The chain has TRBV29-1 and TRBJ2-1; D may be TRBD2 (5 bases). Germline V lookup: CDR1 SQVTM, CDR2 ANQGSEA. The CDR3 runs 14 residues. Trimming pared 3 bases from V and 2 bases from J, leaving 11 bases between.

This clonotype has a count of ten or more. This chain links TRBV6-5 with TRBJ2-5; 10 nucleotides agree with TRBD2. V gave up 0 bases and J gave up 5 bases; unmatched junction bases: 6. Germline V gene sequence: CDR1 MNHEY, CDR2 SVGAGI. CDR3 length equals 16 residues. The chain's CDR3 is CASSYSNLAGVETQYF. As DNA, the CDR3 is TGTGCCAGCAGTTACTCGAATCTAGCGGGAGTCGAGACCCAGTACTTC.

The genes are TRBV11-2 and TRBJ2-1; perhaps TRBD2 as D (6 bases). The CDR3 length is 16 residues. With 4 bases removed from V and 5 bases from J, the gap between germline ends came to 18 bases. Germline-derived CDR1 and CDR2 are SGHAT and FQNNGV. DNA of the CDR3: TGTGCCAGCAGCTCCCGGAGGGTAGCGGAAAACAATGAGCAGTTCTTC. The encoded protein is CASSSRRVAENNEQFF.

This clonotype was detected only a few times. J is TRBJ2-4 and V is TRBV29-1; D remains unclear. CDR1 and CDR2 from the germline V gene are SQVTM and ANQGSEA. V was clipped by 3 bases and J by 1 base, with 10 bases between them. The CDR3 contains 14 residues. The CDR3 here is CSVDLHLAKNIQYF. The CDR3 region has the DNA TGCAGCGTTGATCTTCATCTGGCCAAAAACATTCAGTACTTC.

At least ten counts were recorded for this clonotype. The chain employs TRBV6-5 and TRBJ2-7; D is perhaps TRBD1 (5 bases). The length of the CDR3 is 14 residues. V was shortened by 5 bases and J by 0 bases, with 11 bases between the two germline ends. CDR1 is MNHEY, CDR2 SVGAGI, per germline. The CDR3 region has the DNA TGTGCCAGCAGTACCACAGGAAACTCCTACGAGCAGTACTTC. Protein sequence: CASSTTGNSYEQYF.

V and J are TRBV28 and TRBJ2-1; 9 bases agree with TRBD1. The germline CDR1 and CDR2 sequences are MDHEN and SYDVKM. V shed 3 bases and J 4 bases; nucleotides not matched to a gene: 4. The CDR3 extends over 15 amino acids. CDR3: CASSFQGTGYNEQFF. The CDR3 DNA is TGTGCCAGCAGTTTCCAGGGGACAGGGTACAATGAGCAGTTCTTC.

The chain has TRBV20-1 and TRBJ2-1; D call uncertain. Germline V lookup: CDR1 DFQATT, CDR2 SNEGSKA (reference sequence). V was pared by 4 bases and J by 10 bases, with 11 bases between. The CDR3 covers 11 residues. The CDR3 DNA follows: TGCAGTGCTACTCGTATCCTGGAGCAGTTCTTC. This gives the protein CSATRILEQFF.

This clonotype was counted only a few times. This rearrangement joins TRBV13 to TRBJ1-2, with a tentative D call TRBD1 (5 bases). Germline CDR1 reads PRHDT; CDR2 reads FYEKMQ (reference sequence). Between the trimmed V and J ends, which lost 5 bases and 3 bases, there was a span of 16 bases. The CDR3 runs to 15 residues. CDR3 region: CASSRHRNSHYGYTF. The DNA for the CDR3 is TGTGCCAGCAGCAGACACAGGAATTCCCACTATGGCTACACCTTC.

The CDR3 spells CASRLVLGGSGNEQFF. CDR3 nucleotides: TGCGCCAGCAGGCTCGTTTTGGGCGGGAGTGGGAATGAGCAGTTCTTC. The rearrangement joins TRBV5-1 to TRBJ2-1; TRBD2 aligns across 7 bases. CDR3 size: 16 residues. The V and J ends lost 5 bases and 7 bases, in that order; junction bases with no gene match: 15. CDR1 and CDR2 (germline): SGHRS, YFSETQ.

The chain has TRBV18 and TRBJ2-3, with 10 positions matching TRBD2. In germline, CDR1 is KGHSH, CDR2 LQKENI. With 1 base clipped from V and 6 bases from J, the junction kept 7 bases outside the gene matches. There are 16 residues in the CDR3. CDR3 sequence: CASSPLAGGPKDTQYF. The CDR3 coding sequence is TGTGCCAGCTCACCACTAGCGGGAGGACCCAAGGATACGCAGTATTTT. Variable domain in full (rest from reference TRBV18 and TRBJ2-3): NAGVMQNPRHLVRRRGQEARLRCSPMKGHSHVYWYRQLPEEGLKFMVYLQKENIIDESGMPKERFSAEFPKEGPSILRIQQVVRGDSAAYFCASSPLAGGPKDTQYFGPGTRLTVL.

This clonotype was observed a few times. This rearrangement joins TRBV28 to TRBJ2-7, with a tentative D call TRBD2 (7 bases). Germline values: CDR1 MDHEN, CDR2 SYDVKM. Deletions cut 6 bases from V and 4 bases from J, with 19 bases between. This CDR3 has 15 residues. The CDR3 nucleotides are TGTGCCAGCAGCACCGGGGGGCCGACCAGATACGAGCAGTACTTC. It translates to CASSTGGPTRYEQYF.

This clonotype was seen more than once but under ten times. This chain uses TRBV29-1 with TRBJ2-5; D gene ambiguous. This CDR3 region has 10 residues. In germline, CDR1 is SQVTM, CDR2 ANQGSEA. The CDR3 DNA reads as TGCAGTGCAGGAGAAGAGACCCAGTACTTC. Amino acid sequence: CSAGEETQYF.

The chain uses TRBV30 and TRBJ1-1; D ambiguous. Trimming took off 4 bases at V and 0 bases at J, with 15 bases between the two ends. Germline V lookup: CDR1 GTSNPN, CDR2 SVGIG (reference sequence). The length of the CDR3 is 15 residues. CDR3 region: CAWKLSWAMNTEAFF. The CDR3 DNA sequence: TGTGCCTGGAAGCTGTCGTGGGCGATGAACACTGAAGCTTTCTTT.

A single count supports this clonotype. This chain connects TRBV20-1 to TRBJ1-2; the D gene is possibly TRBD1 (5 bases). From germline, CDR1 is DFQATT and CDR2 SNEGSKA (reference sequence). The germline V and J ends were trimmed by 5 bases and 4 bases, with 20 bases remaining between them. CDR3 length: 15 amino acids. This chain's CDR3 is CSADLHLVDSYGYTF. CDR3 nucleotide sequence: TGCAGTGCTGACCTTCACTTAGTCGACAGCTATGGCTACACCTTC.